The 15 T cell receptor beta chains below all came from one sample that was sequenced in a study of T-cell reconstitution after alpha-beta-depleted transplantation in children (dated by TCRdb to 2015 to 2016). The treatment or condition label of this sample denotes: allogeneic hematopoietic cell transplantation with graft depleted of TCRalphabeta T cells and CD19 B cells. Library preparation was by PCR. Instrument on record: Illumina HiSeq 2500. Molecular barcoding was employed in the preparation of TCR libraries, with unique molecular identifiers being used to normalize TCRbeta repertoire quantification. TCRdb trimmed the raw reads at Q25, called clones with MiXCR and kept productive beta chains. Each entry merges the rows of one CDR3 protein and shows their most common DNA and genes. The table for this sample lists 700,000 or so distinct CDR3 sequences; roughly 13% of them were counted only once. The top ten clones comprise around 0.8% of the sample.

Material: PBMCs, obtained before TCRalphabeta/CD19-depleted stem cell transplant. The receptors were gathered from a girl aged 2 to 9 with congenital amegakaryocytic thrombocytopenia, due to receive a stem cell transplant.

This clonotype was observed a handful of times. This sequence joins TRBV15 and TRBJ2-5; D gene unclear. Germline assignment: CDR1 LNHNV and CDR2 YYDKDF (reference sequence). The CDR3 has 13 amino acids. Trimming removed 0 bases at V and 2 bases at J, with 4 bases between. As DNA, the CDR3 is TGTGCCACCAGCAGAGACTATCAAGAGACCCAGTACTTC. Encoded protein: CATSRDYQETQYF.

The sample holds many counts of this clonotype. This sequence joins TRBV6-1 and TRBJ2-2; 9 bases map to TRBD1. Germline assignment: CDR1 MNHNS and CDR2 SASEGT. This CDR3 is built from 14 residues. The chain's CDR3 is CAVSGQGYTGELFF. CDR3 sequence (DNA): TGTGCTGTGTCGGGACAGGGATACACCGGGGAGCTGTTTTTT.

The J gene is TRBJ2-3, the V gene TRBV7-2, with 8 bases aligning to TRBD2. Germline-derived CDR1 and CDR2 are SGHTA and FQGNSA. Trimming cost V 3 bases and J 5 bases; bases outside gene matches: 7. The CDR3 is made up of 15 amino acids. The CDR3 protein is CASSLVRTSLDTQYF. CDR3 nucleotides: TGTGCCAGCAGCTTGGTACGGACTAGCTTAGATACGCAGTATTTT.

This clonotype was observed at least ten times. V gene TRBV3-1 combines with J gene TRBJ1-2; D is possibly TRBD1 (5 bases). Germline CDR1 LGHDT, CDR2 YNNKEL (reference sequence). Trimming left V 3 bases short and J 4 bases short, with 9 bases between. This CDR3 contains 13 residues. The CDR3 spells CASSHVRAYGYTF. The CDR3 bases are TGTGCCAGCAGCCATGTCAGGGCCTATGGCTACACCTTC.

Only a few counts were recorded for this clonotype. The J gene is TRBJ2-4, the V gene TRBV7-9; D is uncertain. CDR1 SEHNR and CDR2 FQNEAQ come from the germline V gene (reference sequence). The CDR3 length is 14 residues. Trimming took 8 bases from V and 0 from J, leaving 11 bases between them. The CDR3 protein is CASGLGLAKNIQYF. CDR3 coding DNA: TGTGCCAGCGGGCTAGGGTTAGCCAAAAACATTCAGTACTTC.

This clonotype was recorded many times. The chain uses TRBV5-1 and TRBJ2-7, with a weak D call TRBD2 (6 bases). Trimming stripped 0 bases from V and 0 bases from J, with 16 bases between. CDR3 length: 17 amino acids. The germline V gene has CDR1 SGHRS and CDR2 YFSETQ. This chain's CDR3 is CASSLGPSELFSYEQYF. As DNA, the CDR3 is TGCGCCAGCAGCTTGGGACCTAGCGAATTATTCTCCTACGAGCAGTACTTC. Full variable domain (remainder filled in from reference TRBV5-1 and TRBJ2-7): KAGVTQTPRYLIKTRGQQVTLSCSPISGHRSVSWYQQTPGQGLQFLFEYFSETQRNKGNFPGRFSGRQFSNSRSEMNVSTLELGDSALYLCASSLGPSELFSYEQYFGPGTRLTVT.

V is TRBV5-1 and J is TRBJ2-1; no firm D call. CDR1 is SGHRS, CDR2 YFSETQ, per germline. The V gene lost 0 bases and the J gene lost 9 bases, with 7 bases spanning the gap. There are 12 residues in the CDR3. The CDR3 sequence is CASSLAQSEQFF. As DNA, the CDR3 is TGCGCCAGCAGCTTGGCCCAGTCTGAGCAGTTCTTC.

The V gene is TRBV7-9, the J gene TRBJ2-1, with 13 nucleotides matching TRBD2. The CDR3 loop spans 14 amino acids. CDR1 is SEHNR and CDR2 is FQNEAQ in the germline V gene (reference sequence). After removal of 5 bases from V and 10 bases from J, the junction contained 5 bases not matched to a gene. CDR3 region: CASSPGTSGTEQFF. In DNA form, the CDR3 reads TGTGCCAGCAGCCCGGGGACTAGCGGGACCGAGCAGTTCTTC.

The CDR3 DNA sequence: TGTGCCAGCAGCCCACTACGGGTGAGGGAGACCCAGTACTTC. It codes for CASSPLRVRETQYF. This sequence joins TRBV11-2 and TRBJ2-5; D is ambiguous. The CDR3 covers 14 residues. The germline CDR1 and CDR2 sequences are SGHAT and FQNNGV. Between the trimmed V and J ends, which lost 5 bases and 5 bases, there was a span of 15 bases. Full variable domain (rest looked up from reference TRBV11-2 and TRBJ2-5): EAGVAQSPRYKIIEKRQSVAFWCNPISGHATLYWYQQILGQGPKLLIQFQNNGVVDDSQLPKDRFSAERLKGVDSTLKIQPAKLEDSAVYLCASSPLRVRETQYFGPGTRLLVL.

This clonotype was detected many times. This sequence joins TRBV12-3 or TRBV12-4 and TRBJ2-1, with 9 nucleotides matching TRBD2. The J segment lost 5 bases and the V segment lost 8 bases, leaving 16 bases of the junction unmatched. The CDR3 spans 17 residues. The CDR3 is CASALPPGTSRNNEQFF. CDR3 coding DNA: TGTGCCAGCGCCCTGCCCCCCGGGACTAGCAGAAACAATGAGCAGTTCTTC.

The genes are TRBV29-1 and TRBJ2-5; TRBD2 matches 10 bases. The germline V gene has CDR1 SQVTM and CDR2 ANQGSEA. The CDR3 loop spans 15 amino acids. Trimming cost V 3 bases and J 5 bases; bases outside gene matches: 9. CDR3 loop: CSVELLAGDRETQYF. CDR3 sequence (DNA): TGCAGCGTTGAGCTCCTAGCGGGAGATAGGGAGACCCAGTACTTC.

This clonotype appeared a few times. The chain employs TRBV5-1 and TRBJ1-4; 9 bases agree with TRBD1. Losses at the gene ends were 0 bases for V and 7 bases for J; bases not matched to a gene: 7. The CDR3 length is 16 residues. Looked up from germline, CDR1 is SGHRS and CDR2 is YFSETQ. Here the CDR3 DNA reads TGCGCCAGCAGCTTGGCCACCGGGACAGGGCCTGAAAAACTGTTTTTT. Translated, it gives CASSLATGTGPEKLFF.

This clonotype occurred many times. The chain is built from TRBV20-1 and TRBJ2-3; D tentatively fits TRBD1 or TRBD2 (5 bases each). CDR3 length: 14 amino acids. Germline V gene lookup returns CDR1 DFQATT and CDR2 SNEGSKA (reference sequence). Trimming left V 2 bases short and J 2 bases short, with 11 bases between. CDR3 DNA sequence: TGCAGTGCTAGATTGGGGGTACCCACAGATACGCAGTATTTT. Its protein product is CSARLGVPTDTQYF.

This clonotype came up a few times. The chain uses TRBV7-6 and TRBJ2-5; 9 bases are a match to TRBD2. Trimming at V came to 1 base and at J to 4 bases, leaving 10 bases not matched to a gene. Germline V gives CDR1 SGHVS, CDR2 FNYEAQ. This CDR3 contains 17 residues. CDR3 bases: TGTGCCAGCAGCTTAGTTTCTGGTATAGCGGGAGTAGAGACCCAGTACTTC. This sequence encodes CASSLVSGIAGVETQYF.

In its sample, this clonotype was seen many times. V and J are TRBV5-1 and TRBJ2-1, with TRBD2 matching 16 bases. Germline V gene data show CDR1 as SGHRS and CDR2 as YFSETQ. After removal of 4 bases from V and 8 bases from J, the junction contained 3 bases not matched to a gene. This CDR3 has 15 residues. CDR3 sequence reads: CASSLGTSGRDEQFF. As DNA, the CDR3 is TGCGCCAGCAGCCTAGGGACTAGCGGGAGGGATGAGCAGTTCTTC.